This TCR beta chain was documented in a study of resident and recirculating memory T cells in vitiligo (dated by TCRdb to the late 2010s). About the study as a whole: For TCR beta sequencing, each of a few stable vitiligo patients provided PBMCs along with epidermis taken by shave biopsy from two lesional and two nonlesional sites. Without cell sorting, samples were homogenized immediately before genomic DNA was extracted using the Qiagen DNeasy Blood & Tissue Kit. The human TCR beta sequencing was designed to test whether specific clones found in lesional vitiligo skin differed from the clones found in nonlesional skin and in blood. Overall study results and their limits: TCR sequences were not shared across biopsy sites or across patients, which suggests that different T cell clones infiltrate different lesions, a pattern described as private specificity. Mechanistic studies in the future are needed to assess how much the detected T cell clones and the human Trm pools versus Tcm pools each contribute. No unique dominant TCR clone was detected, and variation in clonality was observed among vitiligo lesions. Overlap and correlation analysis showed no significant repertoire overlap between biopsies except for each lesion with itself, even within a single patient.

For this clone: Its antigen remains undetermined. The record has no base qualities; no much larger clone is one base away.

Stable vitiligo was defined as no change in lesions over the previous 6 months. To count as stable, patients also needed to show no confetti depigmentation, which is a clinical sign of active vitiligo. Any patient who had received treatment in the previous three months was excluded. Ficoll density gradient centrifugation was used to isolate PBMCs from heparinized blood, after which the PBMCs were flash-frozen. CDR1 and CDR2 (SGHDN, FVKESK) derive from the germline V gene. The CDR3 runs 15 amino acids, cysteine and phenylalanine included. The DNA shown is the 45-base CDR3, in frame from base 1. The junction carries 12 bases between V and J, which are trimmed by 1 base and 5 bases respectively. TCR beta chains were amplified from genomic DNA using the immunoSEQ hsTCRB kit. Sequencing of TCR beta libraries was performed on an Illumina MiSeq instrument by the immunoSEQ service. For the original study's pipeline: The immunoSEQ Analyzer was used to analyze the repertoire data. The immuneACCESS repertoire file appears here via TCRdb, limited to in-frame rearrangements. These files lack a portion of the clones; in checked studies, under half of the deficit traces to unresolved V genes, and the cause of the others is not known. That table is the source of V, J and clone size, and D and trimming were worked out from the DNA. Across this sample there are 70,000 to 75,000 clones, with approximately 91% seen only once. Less than 5.5% of the sample comes from the top ten.

Recombination connected TRBV14 to TRBJ2-1, with the D gene not clear enough to name. Sequenced: blood. The receptor's source is a male donor with vitiligo. Here is the DNA: TGTGCCAGCAGCCAAGTCAGTTTTCGAAACAATGAGCAGTTCTTC. Translation gives CASSQVSFRNNEQFF.